Shown below are 22 T cell receptor beta chains from a single sample sequenced in a study of cytomegalovirus exposure and HLA in healthy donors. The PCR ran on 60 Vbeta and 13 Jbeta primers. Assay: immunoSEQ multiplex PCR; the TCRdb copy retains only in-frame clones and omits some. The sample data list roughly 39,000 clones. The source material was PBMCs. Every receptor here comes from a man aged 30 to 39 in good health and CMV-seronegative.

V and J are TRBV4-3 and TRBJ2-2, with TRBD1 identical over 8 bases. V lost 1 base and J lost 6; bases outside the gene matches: 1. Germline loops: CDR1 LGHNA, CDR2 YSLEER. The CDR3 length is 14 residues. CDR3 region: CASSQGTGPGELFF. For the CDR3, the DNA is TGCGCCAGCAGCCAAGGGACAGGGCCCGGGGAGCTGTTTTTT.

This chain connects TRBV7-9 to TRBJ1-1; D possibly corresponds to TRBD1 (6 bases). The CDR3 runs to 15 residues. CDR1 and CDR2 from the germline V gene are SEHNR and FQNEAQ (reference sequence). Trimming cost V 5 bases and J 1 base, with 14 bases left between them. CDR3 loop: CASSGPGHKNTEAFF. Here the CDR3 DNA reads TGTGCCAGCAGCGGACCGGGACACAAGAACACTGAAGCTTTCTTT.

The chain employs TRBV7-9 and TRBJ2-5; D is uncertain. The V end lost 1 base, the J end lost 7 bases, and 7 bases lay between the germline ends. The length of the CDR3 is 12 residues. CDR1 is SEHNR and CDR2 is FQNEAQ in the germline V gene (reference sequence). The CDR3 loop is CASSLESVTQYF. DNA for the CDR3: TGTGCCAGCAGCTTAGAATCAGTGACCCAGTACTTC. Full variable domain (remainder filled in from reference TRBV7-9 and TRBJ2-5): DTGVSQNPRHKITKRGQNVTFRCDPISEHNRLYWYRQTLGQGPEFLTYFQNEAQLEKSRLLSDRFSAERPKGSFSTLEIQRTEQGDSAMYLCASSLESVTQYFGPGTRLLVL.

The rearrangement links TRBV19 to TRBJ1-1; D remains unclear. The length of the CDR3 is 13 residues. The V and J ends lost 3 bases and 5 bases respectively, with 10 bases between them. CDR1 LNHDA and CDR2 SQIVND come from the germline V gene (reference sequence). The CDR3 reads CASSISHGTEAFF. For the CDR3, the DNA is TGTGCCAGTAGTATCTCCCACGGGACTGAAGCTTTCTTT.

V and J are TRBV5-6 and TRBJ1-2, with D unresolved. Germline V lookup: CDR1 SGHDT, CDR2 YYEEEE. The CDR3 loop spans 17 amino acids. V gave up 0 bases and J gave up 5 bases, with 20 bases separating them. The CDR3 sequence is CASSLEETNVGRYGYTF. CDR3 in DNA: TGTGCCAGCAGCTTGGAAGAGACAAACGTCGGAAGGTATGGCTACACCTTC.

The rearrangement uses TRBV7-8 and TRBJ1-5; D is possibly TRBD1 (5 bases). This CDR3 has 15 amino acids. The V end lost 5 bases, the J end lost 6 bases, and 17 bases lay between the germline ends. From germline, CDR1 is SGHVS and CDR2 FQNEAQ. The CDR3 loop reads CASSPQPGNSQPQHF. The DNA for the CDR3 is TGTGCCAGCAGCCCCCAGCCAGGGAATAGTCAGCCCCAGCATTTT.

The chain recombines TRBV9 with TRBJ2-2; D perhaps matches TRBD1 (5 bases). The CDR3 loop spans 15 amino acids. Looked up from germline, CDR1 is SGDLS and CDR2 is YYNGEE. Trimming pared 4 bases from V and 0 bases from J, leaving 10 bases between. This CDR3 is CASSLRTTNTGELFF. The CDR3 nucleotides read TGTGCCAGCAGCTTACGGACAACGAACACCGGGGAGCTGTTTTTT.

V is TRBV4-3 and J is TRBJ2-1; TRBD2 aligns across 13 bases. The germline CDR1 and CDR2 sequences are LGHNA and YSLEER. The length of the CDR3 is 17 residues. The trim removed 0 bases at V and 1 base at J, leaving 0 bases unmatched. CDR3 loop: CASSQEGLAGSYNEQFF. CDR3 nucleotide sequence: TGCGCCAGCAGCCAAGAGGGACTAGCGGGGTCCTACAATGAGCAGTTCTTC.

This chain links TRBV7-2 with TRBJ1-2; 7 nucleotides match TRBD1. The CDR3 length is 15 residues. Per germline, CDR1 SGHTA and CDR2 FQGNSA. Trimming took 5 bases from V and 8 from J; bases not matched to a gene: 14. CDR3 loop: CASSVTATGVRGYTF. CDR3 in DNA: TGTGCCAGCAGCGTGACGGCCACAGGGGTTAGAGGCTACACCTTC. The full variable domain, its missing parts supplied by reference TRBV7-2 and TRBJ1-2, is GAGVSQSPSNKVTEKGKDVELRCDPISGHTALYWYRQSLGQGLEFLIYFQGNSAPDKSGLPSDRFSAERTGGSVSTLTIQRTQQEDSAVYLCASSVTATGVRGYTFGSGTRLTVV.

The V gene is TRBV6-5, the J gene TRBJ2-7; D may be TRBD1 (5 bases). CDR1 and CDR2 from the germline V gene are MNHEY and SVGAGI. This CDR3 comprises 15 residues. Deletions cut 7 bases from V and 1 base from J, with 17 bases between. CDR3 sequence reads: CASTLRQGGSYEQYF. CDR3 nucleotide sequence: TGTGCCAGCACCCTTCGCCAGGGTGGATCCTACGAGCAGTACTTC.

The CDR3 loop reads CASSTGQGFNQPQHF. CDR3 coding DNA: TGTGCCAGTAGCACGGGACAGGGTTTCAATCAGCCCCAGCATTTT. This chain links TRBV19 with TRBJ1-5; 9 nucleotides match TRBD1. In germline, CDR1 is LNHDA, CDR2 SQIVND (reference sequence). The CDR3 is made up of 15 amino acids. V gave up 6 bases and J gave up 3 bases; unmatched junction bases: 6.

V usage is TRBV4-2 and J usage is TRBJ2-1, with a tentative D call TRBD2 (5 bases). Germline V gives CDR1 LGHNA, CDR2 YNFKEQ. The CDR3 runs to 13 residues. V was clipped by 1 base and J by 5 bases, with 6 bases between them. The CDR3 is CASSQGENNEQFF. In DNA, the CDR3 is TGTGCCAGCAGCCAAGGGGAGAACAATGAGCAGTTCTTC.

V usage is TRBV18 and J usage is TRBJ2-1, with TRBD2 matching over 10 bases. The CDR3 has 15 residues. V gave up 3 bases and J gave up 8 bases; unmatched junction bases: 7. Germline lookup yields CDR1 KGHSH and CDR2 LQKENI. The CDR3 DNA reads as TGTGCCAGCTCACCTGGCCTAGCGGGAGAGGATGAGCAGTTCTTC. Translated, it gives CASSPGLAGEDEQFF. The full variable domain, in which reference TRBV18 and TRBJ2-1 provide the parts outside the CDR3, is NAGVMQNPRHLVRRRGQEARLRCSPMKGHSHVYWYRQLPEEGLKFMVYLQKENIIDESGMPKERFSAEFPKEGPSILRIQQVVRGDSAAYFCASSPGLAGEDEQFFGPGTRLTVL.

J is TRBJ2-1 and V is TRBV6-5; TRBD2 aligns across 8 bases. The V and J ends lost 4 bases and 9 bases, in that order; junction bases with no gene match: 8. This CDR3 is 14 amino acids long. From germline, CDR1 is MNHEY and CDR2 SVGAGI. The CDR3, as DNA: TGTGCCAGCAGTTGGCGGGGGGACCTCGGTGAGCAGTTCTTC. This encodes CASSWRGDLGEQFF.

The chain combines TRBV7-2 with TRBJ1-5; 7 nucleotides match TRBD1. J lost 1 base, V lost 7 bases, and 4 bases had no gene match. The CDR3 is made up of 14 amino acids. Germline lookup yields CDR1 SGHTA and CDR2 FQGNSA. The CDR3 sequence: CASTTGESNQPQHF. The CDR3 bases are TGTGCCAGCACCACAGGGGAGAGCAATCAGCCCCAGCATTTT.

The chain has TRBV30 and TRBJ1-2, with D possibly TRBD1 on 5 matching bases. Germline-derived CDR1 and CDR2 are GTSNPN and SVGIG (reference sequence). V was clipped by 1 base and J by 3 bases, with 18 bases between them. The CDR3 has 16 amino acids. The CDR3: CAWSGMRGEGDYGYTF. CDR3 sequence (DNA): TGTGCCTGGAGTGGAATGCGGGGGGAAGGAGACTATGGCTACACCTTC.

V is TRBV5-1 and J is TRBJ2-7; 15 bases are shared with TRBD2. The CDR3 is 17 residues long. The germline V gene has CDR1 SGHRS and CDR2 YFSETQ. V shed 0 bases and J 4 bases; nucleotides not matched to a gene: 5. In nucleotides, the CDR3 is TGCGCCAGCAGCTTGGGAGGACTAGCGGGAGGGGAGTACGAGCAGTACTTC. Translating it yields CASSLGGLAGGEYEQYF. Full variable domain (remainder filled in from reference TRBV5-1 and TRBJ2-7): KAGVTQTPRYLIKTRGQQVTLSCSPISGHRSVSWYQQTPGQGLQFLFEYFSETQRNKGNFPGRFSGRQFSNSRSEMNVSTLELGDSALYLCASSLGGLAGGEYEQYFGPGTRLTVT.

The rearrangement uses TRBV11-2 and TRBJ2-7; TRBD2 matches at 7 bases. The CDR3 spans 14 residues. Germline CDR1 reads SGHAT; CDR2 reads FQNNGV. With V trimmed by 8 bases and J by 2 bases, 9 bases remained unmatched. The CDR3 DNA reads as TGTGCCAGCTTACAAGAGGGAGGGCCCTACGAGCAGTACTTC. This codes for CASLQEGGPYEQYF.

The chain couples TRBV6-5 to TRBJ2-7; a weak D match, TRBD1 (5 bases). Germline lookup yields CDR1 MNHEY and CDR2 SVGAGI. V was cut by 5 bases and J by 4 bases, with 9 bases left in between. This CDR3 contains 12 residues. The CDR3 nucleotides are TGTGCCAGCAGTACAGGCCGTTACGAGCAGTACTTC. Translated: CASSTGRYEQYF.

The chain carries TRBV19 and TRBJ2-1, with 10 positions matching TRBD2. The CDR3 runs to 17 residues. CDR1 is LNHDA, CDR2 SQIVND, per germline (reference sequence). With V trimmed by 5 bases and J by 8 bases, 15 bases remained unmatched. CDR3 sequence (DNA): TGTGCCAGTAGTTCCTTCCGGGGAAAGCGGGAGGGGGATGAGCAGTTCTTC. Its translation is CASSSFRGKREGDEQFF.

The V and J genes are TRBV5-1 and TRBJ1-6; D perhaps matches TRBD1 (5 bases). CDR3 length: 14 amino acids. The germline gives CDR1 SGHRS, CDR2 YFSETQ. V dropped 6 bases and J dropped 4 bases, with 11 bases sitting between them. CDR3: CASKEGEYNSPLHF. CDR3 coding DNA: TGCGCCAGCAAGGAAGGGGAATATAATTCACCCCTCCACTTT.

The chain joins TRBV9 to TRBJ2-7; 12 nucleotides agree with TRBD2. Germline CDR1 and CDR2: SGDLS and YYNGEE. This CDR3 region has 14 residues. J lost 4 bases, V lost 2 bases, and 1 base had no gene match. The CDR3 sequence: CASSVTSGSYEQYF. The CDR3 DNA reads as TGTGCCAGCAGCGTGACTAGCGGGAGTTACGAGCAGTACTTC. Complete variable domain (other parts from reference TRBV9 and TRBJ2-7): DSGVTQTPKHLITATGQRVTLRCSPRSGDLSVYWYQQSLDQGLQFLIQYYNGEERAKGNILERFSAQQFPDLHSELNLSSLELGDSALYFCASSVTSGSYEQYFGPGTRLTVT.